These T cell receptor beta chains were read from a single sample in a study of tumor-infiltrating lymphocytes in primary liver carcinoma. TCRdb reprocessed the multiplex PCR reads with MiXCR, giving one entry per CDR3 protein. The sample gives about 200,000 distinct CDR3 sequences, around four fifths of which show up once; 15% to 20% is in the top ten. The sequenced sample was tumor tissue from primary liver carcinoma. The receptors come from a man in his forties with primary liver carcinoma and hepatitis B virus infection. Each CDR3 is given with its conserved first and last residue. Fields, in order: D gene, clone size, V gene, J gene, CDR3 DNA, CDR3 protein. A D gene is named only where the DNA matches it firmly. Expanded clones are given a class, and other clones once, few, many or no size at all.

D: NA
size: NA
V: TRBV11-2
J: TRBJ2-3
DNA: TGTGCCAGCACCGACCATGTTTCTAGCAGGAGCTCAGATACGCAATATTTT
CDR3: CASTDHVSSRSSDTQYF

D: NA
size: NA
V: TRBV4-1
J: TRBJ2-2
DNA: TGCGCCAGCAGTCAAGACCTAAGCAGTACGAGGGACCTGTTTTTT
CDR3: CASSQDLSSTRDLFF

D: NA
size: NA
V: TRBV5-4
J: TRBJ1-6
DNA: TGTGCCAGCAGCCATGATAGTTCACCCCTCCACTTT
CDR3: CASSHDSSPLHF

D: TRBD1
size: once
V: TRBV6-5
J: TRBJ2-3
DNA: TGTGCCAGCAGTTCCGAGATGCCGGGACAGGGGGGAGATAAGCAGTATTTT
CDR3: CASSSEMPGQGGDKQYF

D: NA
size: NA
V: TRBV6-1
J: TRBJ2-3
DNA: TGTGCCAGCACTGATATAGCGGAAGAGAGGACAGATACGCAGTATTTT
CDR3: CASTDIAEERTDTQYF

D: NA
size: NA
V: TRBV5-4
J: TRBJ1-5
DNA: TGTGCCAGCAGCCGCGACGGAAATAGCAAACAACCCCAGCATTTT
CDR3: CASSRDGNSKQPQHF

D: TRBD2
size: NA
V: TRBV29-1
J: TRBJ2-5
DNA: TGCAGCGGCCGTAGCGGGAGGGAGGAGACCCAGTACTTC
CDR3: CSGRSGREETQYF

D: NA
size: NA
V: TRBV11-2
J: TRBJ1-5
DNA: TGTGCCAGCAGCTTGGTAGGGGTAACAGTGAGCAATCAGGCCCAGCATTTT
CDR3: CASSLVGVTVSNQAQHF

D: TRBD1
size: NA
V: TRBV29-1
J: TRBJ2-1
DNA: TGCAGCGACTTCCCGGGACAGGGAAGCTCCTACAATGAGCAATTCTTC
CDR3: CSDFPGQGSSYNEQFF

D: TRBD1
size: NA
V: TRBV30
J: TRBJ2-4
DNA: TGTGCCTGGAGTATACTCGGGACAGGGACCTTTCAGTACTTC
CDR3: CAWSILGTGTFQYF

D: TRBD2
size: NA
V: TRBV6-2/TRBV6-3
J: TRBJ2-7
DNA: TGTGCCGGCAGACTAGCGGGAGGGACCTACGAGCTGTACTTC
CDR3: CAGRLAGGTYELYF

D: NA
size: NA
V: TRBV6-2/TRBV6-3
J: TRBJ1-1
DNA: TGTGCCAGCAGTTACTTACCTTACAGGGCGGGGACTGAAGCTTTCTTT
CDR3: CASSYLPYRAGTEAFF

D: NA
size: NA
V: TRBV6-5
J: TRBJ1-1
DNA: TGTGCCAGCAGTATGACACCGAAGACTGAAGTTTTCTTT
CDR3: CASSMTPKTEVFF

D: TRBD2
size: NA
V: TRBV5-6
J: TRBJ2-2
DNA: TGTGCCTGCAGCCAGACTAGCGGGAGGACCGGGGAGCTGTTTTTT
CDR3: CACSQTSGRTGELFF

D: NA
size: NA
V: TRBV6-5
J: TRBJ1-6
DNA: TGTGCCAGCAGCAAACAGGGAGCGAAAAATTCACCCCTCCATTTT
CDR3: CASSKQGAKNSPLHF

D: NA
size: NA
V: TRBV6-2/TRBV6-3
J: TRBJ2-6
DNA: TGTACCAGCAGTTACGTGGGACTCTCTGGGGTCAACGTCCTGACTTTC
CDR3: CTSSYVGLSGVNVLTF

D: NA
size: NA
V: TRBV6-1
J: TRBJ1-5
DNA: TGTGCCAGCAGTGAAGGAGGAAATGATCAGGCCCAGCATTTT
CDR3: CASSEGGNDQAQHF

D: NA
size: NA
V: TRBV6-1
J: TRBJ2-1
DNA: TGTGCCAGCAGTGTGCGGGGGCCCGAGCAGTTCTTC
CDR3: CASSVRGPEQFF

D: NA
size: NA
V: TRBV11-2
J: TRBJ2-7
DNA: TGCGCCAGCAGCTCTAACGGGGACTCCTACGAGCAGTACTTC
CDR3: CASSSNGDSYEQYF

D: NA
size: NA
V: TRBV14
J: TRBJ2-3
DNA: TGTGCTCCCAGCCGAGGATACACAGATACGCAGTATTTT
CDR3: CAPSRGYTDTQYF

D: TRBD2
size: once
V: TRBV6-5
J: TRBJ2-1
DNA: TGTGCCAGCGGTTTCTCTGGCGCGGGAGTGCGGAATAAGCAGTTCTTC
CDR3: CASGFSGAGVRNKQFF

D: NA
size: NA
V: TRBV6-5
J: TRBJ2-3
DNA: TGTGCCAGCATTTTAACCGGCACAGACACCACAGATACGCAGTATTTT
CDR3: CASILTGTDTTDTQYF

D: TRBD2
size: NA
V: TRBV4-2
J: TRBJ2-5
DNA: TGTGTCAGCAACCAAGATCTGGTGGGAGGGCCGGCTTTAGAGACCCAGTACTTC
CDR3: CVSNQDLVGGPALETQYF

D: NA
size: NA
V: TRBV4-3
J: TRBJ2-7
DNA: TGTGCCAGCAGCCAAGTTGTCCCCGCGTACGAGCAGTACTTC
CDR3: CASSQVVPAYEQYF

D: NA
size: once
V: TRBV28
J: TRBJ2-3
DNA: TGTGCCAGCGGCCCCTCGACCGCTTCAGAGGGAGTGAGAGATACGCAGTATTTT
CDR3: CASGPSTASEGVRDTQYF

D: NA
size: NA
V: TRBV11-2
J: TRBJ2-1
DNA: TGTGCCAGCAGCCCACTTCGGCGGAGCTCCTACAATCAACAGTTCTTC
CDR3: CASSPLRRSSYNQQFF

D: NA
size: NA
V: TRBV30
J: TRBJ2-7
DNA: TGTGCCTGGAGTCGAGGCAGGGCCTACGAGCAGTATTTC
CDR3: CAWSRGRAYEQYF

D: TRBD1
size: NA
V: TRBV30
J: TRBJ2-4
DNA: TGTGCCTGGAGTGTATTCGGGACAGGTACCATTCAGTACTTC
CDR3: CAWSVFGTGTIQYF

D: NA
size: NA
V: TRBV29-1
J: TRBJ2-3
DNA: TGCAGCACCCAGCGGGCCACAGATCCGCAGTATTTT
CDR3: CSTQRATDPQYF

D: TRBD2
size: many
V: TRBV4-2
J: TRBJ2-4
DNA: TGTGCCAGCAGCCAAGGTGCGGGACTAGCGGAAAAAAACATTCAGTACTTC
CDR3: CASSQGAGLAEKNIQYF

D: NA
size: NA
V: TRBV28
J: TRBJ1-2
DNA: TGTGCCAGCAGTTCGGGGAAAGGGCAAATATATGGCTACTCCTTC
CDR3: CASSSGKGQIYGYSF

D: NA
size: NA
V: TRBV11-1
J: TRBJ1-6
DNA: TGTGCCAGCAGCCGGACACTGCTTTCAATCCTCCACTTT
CDR3: CASSRTLLSILHF

D: NA
size: once
V: TRBV4-1
J: TRBJ1-5
DNA: TGCGCCAGTATCCAAGAAGATGCGGGGGCCAATCAGCCCCAGCATTTT
CDR3: CASIQEDAGANQPQHF

D: TRBD2
size: NA
V: TRBV5-4
J: TRBJ2-3
DNA: TGTGGCAGTAGCCCGGGGACTAGCGGAGTAGCTCAGGATACGCAGTATTTT
CDR3: CGSSPGTSGVAQDTQYF

D: TRBD1
size: NA
V: TRBV6-5
J: TRBJ1-1
DNA: TGCGCCGTACAACAGGGGTGGAACACTGAAGCTTTCTTT
CDR3: CAVQQGWNTEAFF

D: NA
size: NA
V: TRBV20-1
J: TRBJ2-1
DNA: TGCAGTGCCAGCACTAGGAAAGGGTACAATGAGCAGTTCTTC
CDR3: CSASTRKGYNEQFF

D: NA
size: NA
V: TRBV24-1
J: TRBJ2-3
DNA: TGTGCCAGCAGTGATCCCACCGGCACATATACGCAGTATTTT
CDR3: CASSDPTGTYTQYF

D: NA
size: NA
V: TRBV11-1
J: TRBJ2-3
DNA: TGTGCCAGCTGCTCTGGGCGAAGCTCTGTTGGAGCCCGAACAGATACGCAGTATTTT
CDR3: CASCSGRSSVGARTDTQYF

D: NA
size: once
V: TRBV4-3
J: TRBJ1-2
DNA: TGCGCCAGCAGGCAAGATACGCGGGGGACTCATGGCTACACCTTC
CDR3: CASRQDTRGTHGYTF

D: NA
size: medium-sized
V: TRBV6-1
J: TRBJ2-2
DNA: TGTGCCAGCAGTCGGGTTTTCACCGGGGAGCTGTTTTTT
CDR3: CASSRVFTGELFF

D: NA
size: NA
V: TRBV29-1
J: TRBJ1-2
DNA: TGCAGCGATGGGGCACCAACAGGAACTCAAGTGGCTAACAATGGCTACAACTTC
CDR3: CSDGAPTGTQVANNGYNF